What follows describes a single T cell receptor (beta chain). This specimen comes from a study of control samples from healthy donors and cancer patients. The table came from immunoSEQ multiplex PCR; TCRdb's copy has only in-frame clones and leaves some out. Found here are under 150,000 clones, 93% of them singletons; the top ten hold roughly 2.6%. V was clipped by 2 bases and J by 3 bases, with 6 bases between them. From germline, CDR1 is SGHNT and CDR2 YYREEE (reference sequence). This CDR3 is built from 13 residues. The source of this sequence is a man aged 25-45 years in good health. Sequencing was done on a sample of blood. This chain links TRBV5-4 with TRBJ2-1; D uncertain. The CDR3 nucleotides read TGTGCCAGCAGCTTCGGCGACTACAATGAGCAGTTCTTC. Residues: CASSFGDYNEQFF.